The rows below give T cell receptor beta chains drawn from one sample of a study of blood T cell repertoires in COVID-19. Clones were sequenced by immunoSEQ multiplex PCR, and TCRdb holds only the in-frame ones, with some missing. The sample shows 250,000 to 300,000 clones, about nine tenths of them seen only once. The specimen sequenced was PBMCs or T cells enriched from blood (not recorded which). These receptors all stem from a man aged 18-30 years who had recovered from COVID-19. Each CDR3 is given with its conserved first and last residue. The order of the fields is D gene, V gene, J gene, clone size, CDR3 DNA, CDR3 protein. The D gene is left open where the match is weak. For some rows the clone size is stated as once, few or many, or as a class when expanded; others skip it.

d_gene: NA
v_gene: TRBV7-9
j_gene: TRBJ1-4
abundance: NA
CDR3nt: TGTGCCAGCAGCCCACAGGGATCTAATGAAAAACTGTTTTTT
CDR3aa: CASSPQGSNEKLFF

d_gene: TRBD1
v_gene: TRBV19
j_gene: TRBJ2-7
abundance: NA
CDR3nt: TGTGCCAGTAGTAAAGGGGGCTCCCGGGCCTACGAGCAGTACTTC
CDR3aa: CASSKGGSRAYEQYF

d_gene: NA
v_gene: TRBV3-1/TRBV3-2
j_gene: TRBJ2-5
abundance: NA
CDR3nt: TGTGCCAGCAGCCCAGACTATTTTCTCCCCCAGTACTTC
CDR3aa: CASSPDYFLPQYF

d_gene: TRBD2
v_gene: TRBV27
j_gene: TRBJ2-3
abundance: few
CDR3nt: TGTGCCAGCAGGCCCCCCAGCGGGGGGTTGGATACGCAGTATTTT
CDR3aa: CASRPPSGGLDTQYF

d_gene: NA
v_gene: TRBV11-2
j_gene: TRBJ2-1
abundance: NA
CDR3nt: TGTGCCAGCAGCTTAAGGCAGGGTTATAATGAGCAGTTCTTC
CDR3aa: CASSLRQGYNEQFF

d_gene: NA
v_gene: TRBV20-1
j_gene: TRBJ2-7
abundance: few
CDR3nt: TGCAGTGCTAGTACGGGACTGATCTCCTACGAGCAGTACTTC
CDR3aa: CSASTGLISYEQYF

d_gene: TRBD2
v_gene: TRBV3-1/TRBV3-2
j_gene: TRBJ2-3
abundance: NA
CDR3nt: TGTGCCAGCAGCCAAGGGCCTAGCGGGGCCCATTCTAGCACAGATACGCAGTATTTT
CDR3aa: CASSQGPSGAHSSTDTQYF

d_gene: NA
v_gene: TRBV13
j_gene: TRBJ2-3
abundance: NA
CDR3nt: TGTGCCAGCAGCCCCAGGGACAAAAACCCCACAGATACGCAGTATTTT
CDR3aa: CASSPRDKNPTDTQYF

d_gene: NA
v_gene: TRBV19
j_gene: TRBJ2-3
abundance: NA
CDR3nt: TGTGCCAGTAGTTGGCGGGGCGGCCGCACAGATACGCAGTATTTT
CDR3aa: CASSWRGGRTDTQYF

d_gene: NA
v_gene: TRBV14
j_gene: TRBJ1-1
abundance: NA
CDR3nt: TGTGCCAGCAGCCAATTCCGCCGGGGTCCGGGGACTGAAGCTTTCTTT
CDR3aa: CASSQFRRGPGTEAFF

d_gene: TRBD1
v_gene: TRBV30
j_gene: TRBJ2-7
abundance: once
CDR3nt: TGTGCCTGGAGTCCGAAAGAGAACAGGGGGCCTAAAAATTACGAGCAGTACTTC
CDR3aa: CAWSPKENRGPKNYEQYF

d_gene: TRBD1
v_gene: TRBV28
j_gene: TRBJ1-2
abundance: NA
CDR3nt: TGTGCCAGCAGCCTTGACAGGGACTATGGCTACACCTTC
CDR3aa: CASSLDRDYGYTF

d_gene: TRBD2
v_gene: TRBV7-9
j_gene: TRBJ2-4
abundance: NA
CDR3nt: TGTGCCAGCAGTCACGAATGGGGGAGGGGAGAACAAAACATTCAGTACTTC
CDR3aa: CASSHEWGRGEQNIQYF

d_gene: NA
v_gene: TRBV7-9
j_gene: TRBJ1-4
abundance: few
CDR3nt: TGTGCCAGCAGCTTACAACAGGGCGAGGAAAAACTGTTTTTT
CDR3aa: CASSLQQGEEKLFF

d_gene: NA
v_gene: TRBV18
j_gene: TRBJ2-1
abundance: NA
CDR3nt: TGTGCCAGCTCACCGAAAAAACAGGGAGCCCAGGACAATGAGCAGTTCTTC
CDR3aa: CASSPKKQGAQDNEQFF

d_gene: NA
v_gene: TRBV12-3/TRBV12-4
j_gene: TRBJ2-3
abundance: NA
CDR3nt: TGTGCCAGCAGGTCGACAGCCACAGATACGCAGTATTTT
CDR3aa: CASRSTATDTQYF

d_gene: NA
v_gene: TRBV15
j_gene: TRBJ1-2
abundance: NA
CDR3nt: TGTGCCACCAGCCGGGACACGACGCCAGGTGGCTATGGCTACACCTTC
CDR3aa: CATSRDTTPGGYGYTF

d_gene: TRBD2
v_gene: TRBV7-9
j_gene: TRBJ2-1
abundance: NA
CDR3nt: TGTGCCAGCAGCTTAATCAGCGGGGGAATCAATGAGCAGTTCTTC
CDR3aa: CASSLISGGINEQFF

d_gene: NA
v_gene: TRBV7-6
j_gene: TRBJ1-1
abundance: NA
CDR3nt: TGTGCCAGCAGCTTAGGGGGAGGGAGTAGGGAAGCTTTCTTT
CDR3aa: CASSLGGGSREAFF

d_gene: TRBD1
v_gene: TRBV4-1
j_gene: TRBJ1-1
abundance: NA
CDR3nt: TGCGCCAGCAGCCTAGAGGACAGGCCCACTGAAGCTTTCTTT
CDR3aa: CASSLEDRPTEAFF

d_gene: NA
v_gene: TRBV6-1
j_gene: TRBJ1-5
abundance: NA
CDR3nt: TGTGCCAGCTGTAACCAGGGCGGCGGTCAGCCCCAGCATTTT
CDR3aa: CASCNQGGGQPQHF

d_gene: NA
v_gene: TRBV4-1
j_gene: TRBJ2-1
abundance: NA
CDR3nt: TGCGCCAGCAGCCAAGTCGGGCAGGGGAAGAAAAATGAGCAGTTCTTC
CDR3aa: CASSQVGQGKKNEQFF

d_gene: TRBD2
v_gene: TRBV11-2
j_gene: TRBJ2-7
abundance: NA
CDR3nt: TGTGCCAGCAGCTCCAGCGGGAGGGCCTACGAGCAGTACTTC
CDR3aa: CASSSSGRAYEQYF

d_gene: NA
v_gene: TRBV5-4
j_gene: TRBJ1-1
abundance: NA
CDR3nt: TGTGCCAGCAGTCGCCGGACAGACCCTAACACTGAAGCTTTCTTT
CDR3aa: CASSRRTDPNTEAFF

d_gene: NA
v_gene: TRBV7-2
j_gene: TRBJ1-2
abundance: NA
CDR3nt: TGTGCCAGCAGCTTAGTATCAGGCAGGGATGGCTACACCTTC
CDR3aa: CASSLVSGRDGYTF

d_gene: TRBD2
v_gene: TRBV19
j_gene: TRBJ2-1
abundance: NA
CDR3nt: TGTGCCAGTAGTGGACCTGGGGGAGGGCATAATGAGCAGTTCTTC
CDR3aa: CASSGPGGGHNEQFF

d_gene: TRBD2
v_gene: TRBV19
j_gene: TRBJ2-2
abundance: NA
CDR3nt: TGTGCCAGTAGTACGGGACTAGCGGGAGACAACACCGGGGAGCTGTTTTTT
CDR3aa: CASSTGLAGDNTGELFF

d_gene: NA
v_gene: TRBV11-1
j_gene: TRBJ1-6
abundance: NA
CDR3nt: TGTGCCAGCAGCTTAACAAGGACAGAGTCACCCCTCCACTTT
CDR3aa: CASSLTRTESPLHF

d_gene: NA
v_gene: TRBV21-1
j_gene: TRBJ2-2
abundance: NA
CDR3nt: TGTGCCAGCAGCAAACAGAACACCGGGGAGCTGTTTTTT
CDR3aa: CASSKQNTGELFF

d_gene: NA
v_gene: TRBV19
j_gene: TRBJ2-7
abundance: NA
CDR3nt: TGTGCCAGTAGTACGGGACACACCGGCGAGCAGTACTTC
CDR3aa: CASSTGHTGEQYF

d_gene: NA
v_gene: TRBV11-2
j_gene: TRBJ2-3
abundance: NA
CDR3nt: TGTGCCAGCACCGATCGGGGGGCGTGGGTCACAGATACGCAGTATTTT
CDR3aa: CASTDRGAWVTDTQYF

d_gene: TRBD1
v_gene: TRBV14
j_gene: TRBJ1-3
abundance: NA
CDR3nt: TGTGCCAGCAGCCCCAGAATCTCCAGACAGGGACCCTCTGGAAACACCATATATTTT
CDR3aa: CASSPRISRQGPSGNTIYF